This entry describes one T cell receptor (beta chain). The target antigen is unknown. This record comes from a study of spatial heterogeneity in lung cancer. General observations from the study: Counts that tracked tumor mutation counts were those of expanded intratumoral alpha and beta TCRs.

Regarding time point: sample taken at primary tumor resection. Unsorted tumor, nontumor lung tissue or cryopreserved PBMC supplied the whole RNA. In TCRdb, the 5' RACE reads were re-called with MiXCR into one record per CDR3 protein. Of 5,000 to 5,500 distinct CDR3 sequences in the sample, 6% to 8.5% were seen once. V gave up 4 bases and J gave up 4 bases, with 17 bases separating them. The CDR3 extends over 16 amino acids. CDR1 and CDR2 from the germline V gene are ENHRY and SYGVKD. The sequencing here drew on lung tumor tissue, taken at surgery. The chain joins TRBV10-3 to TRBJ2-1; the D gene is possibly TRBD1 (6 bases). This clonotype was obtained from a male donor with early-stage non-small cell lung cancer. The CDR3 loop reads CAISALGGGIYNEQFF. In DNA form, the CDR3 reads TGTGCCATCAGTGCTCTTGGGGGCGGAATATACAATGAGCAGTTCTTC.